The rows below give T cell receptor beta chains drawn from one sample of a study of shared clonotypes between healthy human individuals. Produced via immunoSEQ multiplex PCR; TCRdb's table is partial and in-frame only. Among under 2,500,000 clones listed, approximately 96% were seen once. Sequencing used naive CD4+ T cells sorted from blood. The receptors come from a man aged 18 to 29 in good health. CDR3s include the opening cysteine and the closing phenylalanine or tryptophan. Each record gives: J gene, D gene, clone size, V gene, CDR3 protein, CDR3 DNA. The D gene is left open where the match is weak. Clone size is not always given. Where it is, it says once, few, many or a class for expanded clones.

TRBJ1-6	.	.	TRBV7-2	CASSLERPGPNSPLHF	TGTGCCAGCAGCTTAGAGCGACCCGGACCAAATTCACCCCTCCACTTT
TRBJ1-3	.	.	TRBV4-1	CASSQDPLESGRNTIYF	TGCGCCAGCAGCCAAGATCCCCTGGAGTCTGGTCGAAACACCATATATTTT
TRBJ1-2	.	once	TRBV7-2	CASSSPVLYGYTF	TGTGCCAGCAGCTCTCCGGTCCTTTATGGCTACACCTTC
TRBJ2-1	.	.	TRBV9	CASSVEPGTGEQFF	TGTGCCAGCAGCGTAGAGCCAGGGACGGGCGAGCAGTTCTTC
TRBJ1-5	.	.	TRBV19	CASSIGTQVSNQPQHF	TGTGCCAGTAGTATAGGCACCCAGGTTAGCAATCAGCCCCAGCATTTT
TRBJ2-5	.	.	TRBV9	CASSVTQLETQYF	TGTGCCAGCAGCGTAACACAGCTAGAGACCCAGTACTTC
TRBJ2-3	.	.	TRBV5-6	CASSLRGRGNTDTQYF	TGTGCCAGCAGCCTCCGCGGCAGGGGCAACACAGATACGCAGTATTTT
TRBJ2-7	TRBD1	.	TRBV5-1	CASSFGTGAYEQYF	TGCGCCAGCAGCTTCGGGACAGGGGCCTACGAGCAGTACTTC
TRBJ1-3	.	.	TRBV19	CASSTPPGERHYSGNTIYF	TGTGCCAGTAGTACCCCCCCAGGTGAACGGCATTACTCTGGAAACACCATATATTTT
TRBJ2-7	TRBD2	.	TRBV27	CASSLGLAAMYEQYF	TGTGCCAGCAGTTTAGGACTAGCGGCTATGTACGAGCAGTACTTC
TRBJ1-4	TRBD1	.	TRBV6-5	CASSSQGNEKLFF	TGTGCCAGCAGTTCACAGGGGAATGAAAAACTGTTTTTT
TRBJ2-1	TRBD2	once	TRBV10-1	CASSRLAGGITEQFF	TGCGCCAGCAGTAGACTAGCGGGGGGCATCACTGAGCAGTTCTTC
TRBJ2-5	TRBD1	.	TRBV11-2	CASSSSSGGETQYF	TGTGCCAGCAGCTCGAGCTCAGGGGGTGAGACCCAGTACTTC
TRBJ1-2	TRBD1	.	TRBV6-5	CASRRTGTYGYTF	TGTGCCAGCCGGAGGACAGGAACCTATGGCTACACCTTC
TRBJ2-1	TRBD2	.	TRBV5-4	CASSWGAGAPDNEQFF	TGTGCCAGCAGCTGGGGAGCGGGAGCGCCAGACAATGAGCAGTTCTTC
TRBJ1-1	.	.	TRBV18	CASSPLSMGLANTEAFF	TGTGCCAGCTCACCACTTTCTATGGGGCTGGCGAACACTGAAGCTTTCTTT
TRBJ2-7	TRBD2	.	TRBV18	CASSPQGTSGTGYEQYF	TGTGCCAGCTCACCGCAAGGGACTAGCGGGACGGGCTACGAGCAGTACTTC
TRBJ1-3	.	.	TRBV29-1	CSGGFFGVSGNTIYF	TGCAGCGGGGGCTTTTTCGGGGTCTCTGGAAACACCATATATTTT
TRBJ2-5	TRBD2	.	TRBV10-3	CAISSGTSGQETQYF	TGTGCCATCAGTTCCGGGACTAGCGGCCAAGAGACCCAGTACTTC
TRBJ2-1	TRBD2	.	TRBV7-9	CASSETGGYNEQFF	TGTGCCAGCAGCGAAACGGGGGGCTACAATGAGCAGTTCTTC
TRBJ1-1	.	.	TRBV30	CAWTQSWNTEAFF	TGTGCCTGGACTCAGAGCTGGAACACTGAAGCTTTCTTT
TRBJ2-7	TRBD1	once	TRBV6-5	CASSTTGTAYEQYF	TGTGCCAGCAGTACCACCGGGACAGCCTACGAGCAGTACTTC
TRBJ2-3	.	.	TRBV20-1	CSASMTDTQYF	TGCAGTGCTAGTATGACAGATACGCAGTATTTT
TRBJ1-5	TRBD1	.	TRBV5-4	CASSPDRGDQPQHF	TGTGCCAGCAGCCCTGACAGGGGAGATCAGCCCCAGCATTTT
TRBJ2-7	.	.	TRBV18	CASSSNYEQYF	TGTGCCAGCTCATCTAACTACGAGCAGTACTTC
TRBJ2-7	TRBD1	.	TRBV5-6	CASYDRGKTYEQYF	TGTGCCAGCTACGACAGGGGCAAAACCTACGAGCAGTACTTC
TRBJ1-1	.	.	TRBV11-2	CASSFGPGWDTEAFF	TGTGCCAGCAGCTTTGGGCCAGGGTGGGACACTGAAGCTTTCTTT
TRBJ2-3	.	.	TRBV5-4	CASTQEGTGPSRTDTQYF	TGTGCCAGCACCCAAGAGGGAACCGGGCCCAGCCGCACAGATACGCAGTATTTT
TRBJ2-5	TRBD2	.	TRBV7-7	CASSGGSQETQYF	TGTGCTAGCAGCGGGGGAAGCCAAGAGACCCAGTACTTC
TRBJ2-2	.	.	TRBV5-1	CASSLRPGDTGELFF	TGCGCCAGCAGCTTGCGGCCAGGGGACACCGGGGAGCTGTTTTTT
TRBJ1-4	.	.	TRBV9	CASSVDDRFHEKLFF	TGTGCCAGCAGCGTAGATGACAGGTTCCATGAAAAACTGTTTTTT
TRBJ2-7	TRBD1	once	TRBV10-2	CASRVGQGAPYEQYF	TGCGCCAGCAGGGTGGGACAGGGGGCCCCCTACGAGCAGTACTTC
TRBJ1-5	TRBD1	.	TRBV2	CASKEGASQPQHF	TGTGCCAGCAAAGAGGGGGCAAGTCAGCCCCAGCATTTT
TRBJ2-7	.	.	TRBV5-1	CASRDFRAGVAYEQYF	TGCGCCAGCAGGGATTTTAGGGCAGGGGTCGCCTACGAGCAGTACTTC
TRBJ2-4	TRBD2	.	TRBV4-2	CASSHPGLGAKNIQYF	TGTGCCAGCAGCCACCCGGGACTAGGGGCCAAAAACATTCAGTACTTC